This T cell receptor (beta chain) was found in a study of shared clonotypes between healthy human individuals (dated by TCRdb to between 2020 and 2021). Regarding the research as a whole: A few men and a couple of women, aged 18 to 49 years, made up the cohort. Per donor, three plates each were used for CD4 naive and CD4 memory, two for CD8 naive, and one for CD8 memory. The study deeply sequenced blood TCR repertoires of several healthy adults to estimate repertoire size and the extent of clonotype sharing between individuals. To increase sequencing depth and limit assay-specific biases, different laboratories used diverse techniques to prepare libraries and sequence TCR repertoires. Per donor, leukapheresis produced somewhere between about 0.94 and 10 billion PBMCs.

In the germline V gene (reference sequence), CDR1 corresponds to MNHEY and CDR2 to SMNVEV. Reading from cysteine to phenylalanine, the CDR3 counts 12 amino acids. Just the 36-base CDR3 DNA is kept, in frame starting at base 1. V is pruned by 10 bases and J by 6 bases, leaving 6 bases of the junction without a gene match. CD8 naive samples consisted of CD45RO-negative cells that were positively selected for CCR7, yielding a CD45RA+CCR7+ population without TemRA cells. Donors were healthy HIV-negative adults with no recently reported acute infections or vaccinations. All donors were Caucasian adults living in Nashville, Tennessee, USA. After blood collection by leukapheresis, PBMCs were isolated using Ficoll-Histopaque density gradient centrifugation and then cryopreserved in the vapor phase of liquid nitrogen. Purity and quantity of every magnetically sorted T cell population were checked by analytical flow cytometry. Each sorted fraction had its genomic DNA isolated and then quantified by UV absorbance on a Nanodrop 2000c.

The paper as a whole reports these results and caveats: Pairwise subsampling indicated that sequencing depth was expected to affect the degree of clonotype sharing among donors. Compared with non-shared clonotypes, the clonotypes found in all four sorted-subset donors had higher generation probabilities. The genetic and exposure-history diversity represented was limited by the small number of donors. Across a few donors, about 5.2% of naive CD4, roughly 3.5% of naive CD8, roughly 2.3% of memory CD4, and roughly 0.4% of memory CD8 clonotypes were shared. Rarefaction of sorted-subset datasets indicated incomplete sequencing despite the large sequencing depth. Sampling was limited to blood, and TCR repertoires in tissue likely differ from TCR repertoires in blood. Estimated clonotype richness was generally larger for naive than for memory subsets.

Using the deep immunoSEQ assay, TCR CDR3 regions were amplified from genomic DNA by multiplex PCR. Extracted genomic DNA from each cell subset was spread evenly across all wells of several immunoSEQ 96-well plates, with each plate serving as a replicate. For sorted subsets, roughly 200 ng of genomic DNA, equivalent to 30,000 or so T cell genomes, went into each replicate PCR. Purified libraries were quantified with a Qubit 3.0 fluorometer, sized on a Bioanalyzer 2100, and re-quantified with the KAPA Library Quantification kit. Every immunoSEQ 96-well plate was sequenced on a separate single-read 150-cycle Illumina NextSeq 550 flow cell. The study's own analysis went as follows. The immunoSEQ output contained only junctional sequences without quality scores, so filtering could not match that applied to full-length reads. Sequences were annotated with PyIR, a Python wrapper for IgBLAST v1.9, and V/J genes and CDR3 were assigned using IMGT germline references. Reads with weak V/J assignments (E-value above 1e-6), missing CDR3, stop codons, out-of-frame junctions, or ambiguous translated residues were removed. V3J clonotypes were defined as sequences sharing an identical inferred V gene, J gene, and CDR3 amino acid sequence. Percentage overlap between repertoires was calculated by dividing the number of shared unique clonotypes by the size of the smaller repertoire. Repertoire richness was assessed with RTK rarefaction, the Chao1 estimator, and Recon v2.1 estimates of unobserved clonotypes. OLGA was used to compute generation probabilities for all TCRbeta clonotypes that the gDNA method yielded from four donors. TCRdb re-hosts the immuneACCESS table, in-frame sequences only. Its copies lack some clones; in the studies checked, an unresolved V gene accounts for under half of them, and the cause for the rest is not known. That table gives V, J and clone size, and the DNA gave D and trimming. In this sample the table shows a few hundred thousand clones, roughly 95% of which occur a single time. The leading ten clones occupy around 0.097% of the sample.

Comments on this clone: No cognate antigen has been identified for it. It has no much larger one-base neighbor in the sample; base qualities were not kept.

The sample consisted of naive CD8+ T cells sorted from blood. The sample's cell subset or site label is to be understood as: CD45RA+CCR7+. Recombination linked TRBV27 to TRBJ1-2; TRBD1 agrees with 9 junctional bases. The clonotype originates from a woman aged 25 to 45 in good health. The CDR3 in this case is CATKQGAHGYTF. In nucleotide form, the sequence is TGTGCCACAAAACAGGGGGCTCATGGCTACACCTTC.